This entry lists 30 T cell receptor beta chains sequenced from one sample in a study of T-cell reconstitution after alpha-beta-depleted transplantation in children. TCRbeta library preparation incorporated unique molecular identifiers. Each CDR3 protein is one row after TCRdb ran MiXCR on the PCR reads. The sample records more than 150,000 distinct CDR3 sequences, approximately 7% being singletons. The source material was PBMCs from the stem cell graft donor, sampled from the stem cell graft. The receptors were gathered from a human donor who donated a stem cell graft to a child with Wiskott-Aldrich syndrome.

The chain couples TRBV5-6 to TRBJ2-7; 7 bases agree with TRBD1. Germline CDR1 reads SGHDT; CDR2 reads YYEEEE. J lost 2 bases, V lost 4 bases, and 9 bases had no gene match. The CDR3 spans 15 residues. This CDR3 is CASSASTGNTYEQYF. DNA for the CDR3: TGTGCCAGCAGCGCATCGACAGGGAACACCTACGAGCAGTACTTC.

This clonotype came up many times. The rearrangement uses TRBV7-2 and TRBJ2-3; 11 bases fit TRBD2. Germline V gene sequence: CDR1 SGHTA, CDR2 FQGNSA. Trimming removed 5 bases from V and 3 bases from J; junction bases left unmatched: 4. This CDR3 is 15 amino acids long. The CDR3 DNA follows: TGTGCCAGCAGCACGCGACTAGCGGGGACAGATACGCAGTATTTT. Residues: CASSTRLAGTDTQYF.

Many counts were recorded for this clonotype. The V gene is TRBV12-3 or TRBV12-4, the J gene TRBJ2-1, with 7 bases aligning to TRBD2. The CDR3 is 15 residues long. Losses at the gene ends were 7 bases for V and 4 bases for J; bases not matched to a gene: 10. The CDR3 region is CASIEAGNFYNEQFF. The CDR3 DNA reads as TGTGCCAGCATCGAAGCGGGAAACTTTTACAATGAGCAGTTCTTC.

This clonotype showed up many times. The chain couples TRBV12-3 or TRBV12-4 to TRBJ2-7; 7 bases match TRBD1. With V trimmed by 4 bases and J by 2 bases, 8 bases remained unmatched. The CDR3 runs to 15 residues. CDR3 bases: TGTGCCAGCAGTTCCCGACAGGGACCCACCTACGAGCAGTACTTC. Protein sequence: CASSSRQGPTYEQYF.

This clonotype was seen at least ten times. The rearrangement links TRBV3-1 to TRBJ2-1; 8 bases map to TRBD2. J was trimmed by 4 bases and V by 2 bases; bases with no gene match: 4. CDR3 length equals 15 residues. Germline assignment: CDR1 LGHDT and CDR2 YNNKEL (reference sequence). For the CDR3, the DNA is TGTGCCAGCAGCCAAACTAGCGGAAAGTACAATGAGCAGTTCTTC. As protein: CASSQTSGKYNEQFF.

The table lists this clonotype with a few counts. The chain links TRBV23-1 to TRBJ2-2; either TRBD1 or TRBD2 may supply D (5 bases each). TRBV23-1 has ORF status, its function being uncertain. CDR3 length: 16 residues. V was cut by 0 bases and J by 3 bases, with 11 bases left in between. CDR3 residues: CASSQSGPRDTGELFF. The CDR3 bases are TGCGCCAGCAGTCAATCGGGACCGCGGGACACCGGGGAGCTGTTTTTT.

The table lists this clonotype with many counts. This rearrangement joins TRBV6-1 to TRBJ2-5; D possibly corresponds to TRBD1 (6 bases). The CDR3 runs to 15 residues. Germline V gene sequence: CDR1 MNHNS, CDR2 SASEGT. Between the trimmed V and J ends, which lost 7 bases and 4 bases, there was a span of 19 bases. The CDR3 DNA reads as TGTGCCAGCACCGATACCCGGACAGTTGGAGAGACCCAGTACTTC. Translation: CASTDTRTVGETQYF.

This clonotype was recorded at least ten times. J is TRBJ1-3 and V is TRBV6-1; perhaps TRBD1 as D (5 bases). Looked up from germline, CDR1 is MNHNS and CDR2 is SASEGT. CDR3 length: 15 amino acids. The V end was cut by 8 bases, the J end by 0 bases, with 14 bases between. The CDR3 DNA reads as TGTGCCAGCGCCTTTGGGGGGATCTCTGGAAACACCATATATTTT. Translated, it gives CASAFGGISGNTIYF.

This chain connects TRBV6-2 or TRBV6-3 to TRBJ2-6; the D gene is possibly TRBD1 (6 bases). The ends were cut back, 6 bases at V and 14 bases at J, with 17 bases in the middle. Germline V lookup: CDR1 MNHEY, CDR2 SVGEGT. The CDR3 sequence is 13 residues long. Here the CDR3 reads CASRSQGPTLLTF. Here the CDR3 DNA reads TGTGCCAGCAGGTCACAGGGCCCGACGCTCCTGACTTTC.

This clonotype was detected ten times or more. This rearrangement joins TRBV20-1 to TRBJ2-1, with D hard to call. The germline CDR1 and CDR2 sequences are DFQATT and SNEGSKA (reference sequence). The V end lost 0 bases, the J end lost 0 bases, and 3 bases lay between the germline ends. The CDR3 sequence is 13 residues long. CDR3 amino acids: CSARDTSYNEQFF. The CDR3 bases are TGCAGTGCTAGAGATACCTCCTACAATGAGCAGTTCTTC.

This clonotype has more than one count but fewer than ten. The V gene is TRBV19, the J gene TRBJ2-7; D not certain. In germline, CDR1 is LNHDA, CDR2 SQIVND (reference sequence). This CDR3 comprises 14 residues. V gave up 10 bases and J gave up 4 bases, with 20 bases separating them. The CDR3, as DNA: TGTGCCACGTCGCTCGGACCGCCGAAATACGAGCAGTACTTC. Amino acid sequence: CATSLGPPKYEQYF.

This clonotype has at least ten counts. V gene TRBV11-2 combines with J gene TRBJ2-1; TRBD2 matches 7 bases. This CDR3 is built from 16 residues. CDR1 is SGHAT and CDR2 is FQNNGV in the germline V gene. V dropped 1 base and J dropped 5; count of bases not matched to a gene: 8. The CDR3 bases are TGTGCCAGCAGCTTAGGTGGGACTATCGGCCACAATGAGCAGTTCTTC. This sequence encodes CASSLGGTIGHNEQFF. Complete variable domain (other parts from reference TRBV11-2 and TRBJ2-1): EAGVAQSPRYKIIEKRQSVAFWCNPISGHATLYWYQQILGQGPKLLIQFQNNGVVDDSQLPKDRFSAERLKGVDSTLKIQPAKLEDSAVYLCASSLGGTIGHNEQFFGPGTRLTVL.

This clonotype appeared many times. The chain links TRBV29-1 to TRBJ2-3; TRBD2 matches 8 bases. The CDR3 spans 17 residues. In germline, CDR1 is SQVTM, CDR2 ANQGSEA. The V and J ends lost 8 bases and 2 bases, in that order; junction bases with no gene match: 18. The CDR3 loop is CSTHRRPAGVPTDTQYF. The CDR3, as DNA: TGCAGCACACACCGCAGGCCAGCGGGAGTTCCCACAGATACGCAGTATTTT.

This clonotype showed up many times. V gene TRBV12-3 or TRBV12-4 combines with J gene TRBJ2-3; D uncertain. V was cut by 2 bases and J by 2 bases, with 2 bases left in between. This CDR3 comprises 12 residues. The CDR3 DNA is TGTGCCAGCAGTTTAATCACAGATACGCAGTATTTT. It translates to CASSLITDTQYF.

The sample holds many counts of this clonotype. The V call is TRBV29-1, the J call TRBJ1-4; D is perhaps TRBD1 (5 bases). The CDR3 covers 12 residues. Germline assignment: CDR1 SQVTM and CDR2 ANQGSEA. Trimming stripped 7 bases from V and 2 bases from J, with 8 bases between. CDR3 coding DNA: TGCAGCGCTGAGGGGACTAATGAAAAACTGTTTTTT. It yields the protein CSAEGTNEKLFF.

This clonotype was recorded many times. The CDR3 nucleotides read TGCAGCGTTGGGGACGGAAACATTCAGTACTTC. It encodes CSVGDGNIQYF. This rearrangement joins TRBV29-1 to TRBJ2-4; either TRBD1 or TRBD2 may fit D (5 bases each). Trimming cost V 4 bases and J 6 bases, with 7 bases left between them. Germline loops: CDR1 SQVTM, CDR2 ANQGSEA. This CDR3 spans 11 amino acids.

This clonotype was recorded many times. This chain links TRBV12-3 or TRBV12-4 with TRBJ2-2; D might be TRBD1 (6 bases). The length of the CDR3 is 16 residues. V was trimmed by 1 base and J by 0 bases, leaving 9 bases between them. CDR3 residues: CASSLGGTSNTGELFF. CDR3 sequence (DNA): TGTGCCAGCAGTTTAGGGGGGACATCGAACACCGGGGAGCTGTTTTTT.

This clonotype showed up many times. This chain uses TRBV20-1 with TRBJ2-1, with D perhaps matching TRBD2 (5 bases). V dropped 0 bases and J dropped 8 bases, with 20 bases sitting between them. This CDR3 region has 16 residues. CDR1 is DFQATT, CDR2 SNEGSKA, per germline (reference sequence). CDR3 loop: CSARDPSGLLDDEQFF. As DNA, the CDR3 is TGCAGTGCTAGAGATCCATCCGGACTGTTGGATGATGAGCAGTTCTTC.

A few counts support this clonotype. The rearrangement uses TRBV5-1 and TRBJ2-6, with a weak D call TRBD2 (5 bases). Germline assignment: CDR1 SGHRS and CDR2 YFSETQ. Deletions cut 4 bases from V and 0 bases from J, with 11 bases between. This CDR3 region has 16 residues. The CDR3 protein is CASSQNAGSGANVLTF. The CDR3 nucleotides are TGCGCCAGCAGCCAAAATGCGGGCTCTGGGGCCAACGTCCTGACTTTC.

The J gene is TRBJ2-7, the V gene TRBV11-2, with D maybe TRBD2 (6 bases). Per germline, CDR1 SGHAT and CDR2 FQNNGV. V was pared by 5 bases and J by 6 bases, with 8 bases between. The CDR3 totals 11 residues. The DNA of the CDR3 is TGTGCCAGCAGCGGGGGGTCCGAGCAGTACTTC. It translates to CASSGGSEQYF.

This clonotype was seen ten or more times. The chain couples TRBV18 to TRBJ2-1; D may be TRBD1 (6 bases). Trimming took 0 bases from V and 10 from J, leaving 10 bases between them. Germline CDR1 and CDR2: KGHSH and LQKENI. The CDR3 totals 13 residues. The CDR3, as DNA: TGTGCCAGCTCACCACCGGTGGGGGCCGAGCAGTTCTTC. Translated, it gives CASSPPVGAEQFF.

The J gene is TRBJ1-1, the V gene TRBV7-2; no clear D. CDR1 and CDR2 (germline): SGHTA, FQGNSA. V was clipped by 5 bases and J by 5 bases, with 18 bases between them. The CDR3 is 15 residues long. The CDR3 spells CASSPNVAGSTEAFF. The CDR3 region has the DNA TGTGCCAGCAGCCCAAACGTGGCAGGCTCTACTGAAGCTTTCTTT. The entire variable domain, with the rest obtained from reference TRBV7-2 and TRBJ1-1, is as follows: GAGVSQSPSNKVTEKGKDVELRCDPISGHTALYWYRQSLGQGLEFLIYFQGNSAPDKSGLPSDRFSAERTGGSVSTLTIQRTQQEDSAVYLCASSPNVAGSTEAFFGQGTRLTVV.

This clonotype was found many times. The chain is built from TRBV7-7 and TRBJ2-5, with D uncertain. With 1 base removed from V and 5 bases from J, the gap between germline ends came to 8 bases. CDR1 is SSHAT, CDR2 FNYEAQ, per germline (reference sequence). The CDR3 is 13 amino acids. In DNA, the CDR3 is TGTGCCAGCAGCTTAGGTCTCTTGGAGACCCAGTACTTC. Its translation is CASSLGLLETQYF. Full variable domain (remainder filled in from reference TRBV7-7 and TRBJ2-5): GAGVSQSPRYKVTKRGQDVTLRCDPISSHATLYWYQQALGQGPEFLTYFNYEAQPDKSGLPSDRFSAERPEGSISTLTIQRTEQRDSAMYRCASSLGLLETQYFGPGTRLLVL.

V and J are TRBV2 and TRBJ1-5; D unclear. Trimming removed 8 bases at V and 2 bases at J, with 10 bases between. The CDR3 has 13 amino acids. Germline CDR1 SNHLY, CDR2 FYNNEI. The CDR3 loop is CASAGDGNQPQHF. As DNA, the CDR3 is TGTGCCAGCGCCGGCGACGGCAATCAGCCCCAGCATTTT.

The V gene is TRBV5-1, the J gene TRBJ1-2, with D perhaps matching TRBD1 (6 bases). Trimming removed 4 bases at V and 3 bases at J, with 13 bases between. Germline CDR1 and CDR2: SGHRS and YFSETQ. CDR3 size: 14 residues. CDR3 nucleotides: TGCGCCAGCAGCAATTTAACAGGGTACTATGGCTACACCTTC. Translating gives CASSNLTGYYGYTF. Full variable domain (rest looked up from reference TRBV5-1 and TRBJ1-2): KAGVTQTPRYLIKTRGQQVTLSCSPISGHRSVSWYQQTPGQGLQFLFEYFSETQRNKGNFPGRFSGRQFSNSRSEMNVSTLELGDSALYLCASSNLTGYYGYTFGSGTRLTVV.

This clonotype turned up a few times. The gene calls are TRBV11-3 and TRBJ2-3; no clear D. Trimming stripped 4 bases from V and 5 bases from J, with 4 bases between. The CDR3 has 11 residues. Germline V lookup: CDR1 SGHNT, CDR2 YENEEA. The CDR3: CASSSEDTQYF. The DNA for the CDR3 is TGTGCCAGCAGCTCTGAAGATACGCAGTATTTT.

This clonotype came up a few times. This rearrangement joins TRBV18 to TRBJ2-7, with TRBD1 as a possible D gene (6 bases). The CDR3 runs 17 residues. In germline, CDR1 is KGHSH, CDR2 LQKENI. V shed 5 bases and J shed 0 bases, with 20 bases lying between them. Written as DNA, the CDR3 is TGTGCCAGCTCATCTACAGGGTCCGTGGAGTACTCCTACGAGCAGTACTTC. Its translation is CASSSTGSVEYSYEQYF.

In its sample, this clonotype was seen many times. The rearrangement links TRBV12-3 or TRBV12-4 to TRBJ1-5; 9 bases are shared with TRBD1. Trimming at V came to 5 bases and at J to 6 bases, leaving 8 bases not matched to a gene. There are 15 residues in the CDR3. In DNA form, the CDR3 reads TGTGCCAGCAGTCGCGGGACAGGGCAGAGTCAGCCCCAGCATTTT. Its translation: CASSRGTGQSQPQHF.

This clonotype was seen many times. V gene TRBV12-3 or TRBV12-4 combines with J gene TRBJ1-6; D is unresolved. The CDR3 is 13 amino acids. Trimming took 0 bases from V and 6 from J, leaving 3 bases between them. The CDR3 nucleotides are TGTGCCAGCAGTTTAGCGGCTAATTCACCCCTCCACTTT. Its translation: CASSLAANSPLHF.

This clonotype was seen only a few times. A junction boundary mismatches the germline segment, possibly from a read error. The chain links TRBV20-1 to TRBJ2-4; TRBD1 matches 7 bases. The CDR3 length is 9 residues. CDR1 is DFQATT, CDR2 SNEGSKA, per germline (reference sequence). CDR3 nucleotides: TGCAGTGCCGGGACAGCAGGGCACTTC. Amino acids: CSAGTAGHF.